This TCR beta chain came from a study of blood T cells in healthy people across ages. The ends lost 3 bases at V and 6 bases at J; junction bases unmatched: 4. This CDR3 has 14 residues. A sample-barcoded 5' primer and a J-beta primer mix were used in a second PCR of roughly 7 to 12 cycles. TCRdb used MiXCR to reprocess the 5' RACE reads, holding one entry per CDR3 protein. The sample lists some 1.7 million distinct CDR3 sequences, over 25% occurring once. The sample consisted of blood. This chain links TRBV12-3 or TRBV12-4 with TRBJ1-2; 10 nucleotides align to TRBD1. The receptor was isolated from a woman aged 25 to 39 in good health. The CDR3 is CASSFSGTGDGYTF. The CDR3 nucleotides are TGTGCCAGCAGTTTCTCCGGGACAGGGGATGGCTACACCTTC.